This T cell receptor (beta chain) was recovered during a study of blood T cell repertoires in COVID-19. About the study: Samples representing acute and convalescent COVID-19 were sourced from the United States, Italy and Spain. PBMCs, B-cell-depleted T cells, or T cells were the source of the cDNA or gDNA that made up the material.

In germline, CDR1 is LNHDA, CDR2 SQIVND (reference sequence). Trimming shortened V by 1 base and J by 1 base, and 9 bases separated the two germline ends. CDR3 length equals 15 residues. Per the authors' pipeline: Estimates of nucleated cell counts were drawn from the amplification of reference gene primers. Only in-frame clones appear in the TCRdb table, and some are missing; sequencing was by immunoSEQ multiplex PCR. V and J calls and clone size are given by that table; D and trimming were obtained from the DNA. The sample shows some 260,000 clones, roughly 87% of them seen only once. Sequencing was performed on peripheral blood. This chain links TRBV19 with TRBJ2-3; D unresolved. The sequence derives from a human donor in a cohort sampled during active COVID-19. The CDR3 nucleotides are TGTGCCAGTAGTATAGGGCAAATTCGCACAGATACGCAGTATTTT. Amino acids: CASSIGQIRTDTQYF.